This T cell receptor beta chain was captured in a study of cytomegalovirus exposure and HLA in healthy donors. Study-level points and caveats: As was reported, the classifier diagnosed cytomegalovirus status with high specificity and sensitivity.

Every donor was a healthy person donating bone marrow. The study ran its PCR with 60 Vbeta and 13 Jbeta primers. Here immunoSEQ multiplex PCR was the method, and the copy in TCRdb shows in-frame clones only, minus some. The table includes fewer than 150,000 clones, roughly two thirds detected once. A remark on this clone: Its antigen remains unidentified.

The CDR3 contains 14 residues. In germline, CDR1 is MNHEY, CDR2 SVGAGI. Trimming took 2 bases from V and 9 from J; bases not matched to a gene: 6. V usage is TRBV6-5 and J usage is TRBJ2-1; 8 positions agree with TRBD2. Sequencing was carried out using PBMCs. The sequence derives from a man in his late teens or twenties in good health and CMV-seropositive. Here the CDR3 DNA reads TGTGCCAGCAGTTACAACGGGGGGGCCGGTGAGCAGTTCTTC. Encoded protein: CASSYNGGAGEQFF.